These T cell receptor beta chains were read from a single sample in a study of blood T cell repertoires in COVID-19. Some clones are missing from TCRdb's copy, which holds only in-frame ones; the method was immunoSEQ multiplex PCR. The data show 250,000 to 350,000 clones, about 85% seen once. The specimen sequenced was peripheral blood. These receptors were obtained from a woman in her fifties or sixties who had recovered from COVID-19. Both conserved end residues are part of each CDR3. D genes are given only for firm matches.

D	V	J	CDR3	DNA
.	TRBV5-1	TRBJ1-6	CASSLTTGGSPLHF	TGCGCCAGCAGCTTGACAACAGGAGGGTCACCCCTCCACTTT
.	TRBV29-1	TRBJ2-7	CSVAGAHEQYF	TGCAGCGTTGCTGGGGCACACGAGCAGTACTTC
TRBD1	TRBV11-2	TRBJ2-5	CASSFTPGGGKTQYF	TGTGCCAGCAGCTTTACTCCAGGGGGCGGAAAGACCCAGTACTTC
TRBD2	TRBV10-3	TRBJ2-1	CAISTTTSGRANEQFF	TGTGCCATCAGTACGACGACTAGCGGGAGGGCCAATGAGCAGTTCTTC
TRBD2	TRBV7-9	TRBJ2-1	CASSPDPPSSGPYNEQFF	TGTGCCAGCAGCCCCGACCCCCCCTCTAGCGGGCCCTACAATGAGCAGTTCTTC
.	TRBV3-1/TRBV3-2	TRBJ2-7	CASSRGLHSYEQYF	TGTGCCAGCAGCCGAGGCCTCCACTCCTACGAGCAGTACTTC
.	TRBV19	TRBJ2-3	CASSSGQFTDTQYF	TGTGCCAGTAGTTCGGGACAATTCACAGATACGCAGTATTTT
.	TRBV9	TRBJ2-1	CASSVAGGHNEQFF	TGTGCCAGCAGCGTAGCAGGGGGGCACAATGAGCAGTTCTTC
.	TRBV2	TRBJ1-3	CASSSSSGNTIYF	TGTGCCAGCAGTTCGAGCTCTGGAAACACCATATATTTT
.	TRBV2	TRBJ1-4	CASSEAPAGTYATNEKLFF	TGTGCCAGCAGTGAAGCGCCCGCCGGGACTTATGCAACTAATGAAAAACTGTTTTTT